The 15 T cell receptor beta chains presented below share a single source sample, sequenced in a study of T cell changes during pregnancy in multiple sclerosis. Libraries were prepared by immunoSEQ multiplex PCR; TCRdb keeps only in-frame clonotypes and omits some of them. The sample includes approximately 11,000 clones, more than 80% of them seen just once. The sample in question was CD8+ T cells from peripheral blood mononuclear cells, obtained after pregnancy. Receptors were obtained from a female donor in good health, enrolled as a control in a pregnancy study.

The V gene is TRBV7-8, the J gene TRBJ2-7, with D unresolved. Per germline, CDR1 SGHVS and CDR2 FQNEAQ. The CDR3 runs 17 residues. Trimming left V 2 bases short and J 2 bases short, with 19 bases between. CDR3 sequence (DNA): TGTGCCAGCAGCTTACCGAGTTCAGGCAGATCCCCCTACGAGCAGTACTTC. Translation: CASSLPSSGRSPYEQYF.

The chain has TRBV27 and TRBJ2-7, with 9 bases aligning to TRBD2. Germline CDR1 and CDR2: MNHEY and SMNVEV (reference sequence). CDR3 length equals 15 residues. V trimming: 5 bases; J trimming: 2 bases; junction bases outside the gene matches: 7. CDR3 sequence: CASSQRLAVTYEQYF. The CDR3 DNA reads TGTGCCAGCAGTCAGAGACTAGCGGTTACCTACGAGCAGTACTTC.

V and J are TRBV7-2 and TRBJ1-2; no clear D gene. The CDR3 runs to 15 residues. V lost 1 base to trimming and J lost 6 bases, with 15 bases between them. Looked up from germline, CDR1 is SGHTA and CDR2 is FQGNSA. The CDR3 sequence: CASSLVAGLFDGYTF. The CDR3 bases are TGTGCCAGCAGCTTAGTGGCAGGCCTTTTTGATGGCTACACCTTC.

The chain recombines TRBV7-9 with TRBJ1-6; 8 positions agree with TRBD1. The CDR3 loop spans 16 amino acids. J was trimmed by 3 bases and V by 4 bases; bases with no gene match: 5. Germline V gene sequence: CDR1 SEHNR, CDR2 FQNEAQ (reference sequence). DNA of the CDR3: TGTGCCAGCAGCTCCGGAGACAGGGGCTATAATTCACCCCTCCACTTT. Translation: CASSSGDRGYNSPLHF.

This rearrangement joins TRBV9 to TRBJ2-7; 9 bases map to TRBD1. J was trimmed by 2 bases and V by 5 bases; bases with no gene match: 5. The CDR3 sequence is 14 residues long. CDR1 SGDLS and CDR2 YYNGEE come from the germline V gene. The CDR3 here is CASSPGTGTYEQYF. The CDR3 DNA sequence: TGTGCCAGCAGTCCCGGGACAGGGACCTACGAGCAGTACTTC. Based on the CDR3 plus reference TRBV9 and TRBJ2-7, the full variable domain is DSGVTQTPKHLITATGQRVTLRCSPRSGDLSVYWYQQSLDQGLQFLIQYYNGEERAKGNILERFSAQQFPDLHSELNLSSLELGDSALYFCASSPGTGTYEQYFGPGTRLTVT.

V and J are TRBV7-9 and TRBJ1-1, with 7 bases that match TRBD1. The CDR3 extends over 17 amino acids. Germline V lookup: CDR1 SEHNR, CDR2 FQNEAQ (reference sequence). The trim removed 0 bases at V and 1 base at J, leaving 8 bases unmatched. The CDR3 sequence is CASSLADRPSGNTEAFF. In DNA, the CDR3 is TGTGCCAGCAGCTTAGCGGACAGGCCCTCGGGGAACACTGAAGCTTTCTTT.

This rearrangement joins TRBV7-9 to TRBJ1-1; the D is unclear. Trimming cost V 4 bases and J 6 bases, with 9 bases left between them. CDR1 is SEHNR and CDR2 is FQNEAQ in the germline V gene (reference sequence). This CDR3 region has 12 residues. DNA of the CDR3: TGTGCCAGCAGCTCCGGTTGGTCTGAAGCTTTCTTT. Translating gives CASSSGWSEAFF.

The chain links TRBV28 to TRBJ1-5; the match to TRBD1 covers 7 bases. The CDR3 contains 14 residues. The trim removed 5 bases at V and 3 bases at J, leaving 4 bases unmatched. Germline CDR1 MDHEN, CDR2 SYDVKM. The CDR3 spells CASSQDRINQPQHF. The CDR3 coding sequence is TGTGCCAGCAGTCAGGACAGGATCAATCAGCCCCAGCATTTT.

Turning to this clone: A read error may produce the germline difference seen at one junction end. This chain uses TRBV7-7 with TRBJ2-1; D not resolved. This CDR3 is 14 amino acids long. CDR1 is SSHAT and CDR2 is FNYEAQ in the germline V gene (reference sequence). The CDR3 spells CASSPSPSDNEQFF. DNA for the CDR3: TGTGCTAGCAGCCCAAGTCCTTCAGACAATGAGCAGTTCTTC.

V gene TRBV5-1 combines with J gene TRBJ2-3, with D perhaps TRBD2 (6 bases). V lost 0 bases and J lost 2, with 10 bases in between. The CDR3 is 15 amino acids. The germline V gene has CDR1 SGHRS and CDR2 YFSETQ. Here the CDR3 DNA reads TGCGCCAGCAGCTTGGATAGCGGAATCACAGATACGCAGTATTTT. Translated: CASSLDSGITDTQYF.

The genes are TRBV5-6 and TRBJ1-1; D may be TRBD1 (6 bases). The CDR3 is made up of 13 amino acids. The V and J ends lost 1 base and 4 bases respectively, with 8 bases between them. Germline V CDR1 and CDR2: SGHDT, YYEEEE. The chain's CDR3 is CASSLSGATEAFF. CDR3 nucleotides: TGTGCCAGCAGCTTGTCAGGGGCCACTGAAGCTTTCTTT.

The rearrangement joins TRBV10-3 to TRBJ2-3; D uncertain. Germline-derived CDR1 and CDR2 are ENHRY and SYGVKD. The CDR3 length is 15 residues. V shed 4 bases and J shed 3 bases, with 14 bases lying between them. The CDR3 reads CAISGAGRETDTQYF. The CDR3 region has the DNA TGTGCCATCAGTGGGGCAGGAAGAGAGACAGATACGCAGTATTTT.

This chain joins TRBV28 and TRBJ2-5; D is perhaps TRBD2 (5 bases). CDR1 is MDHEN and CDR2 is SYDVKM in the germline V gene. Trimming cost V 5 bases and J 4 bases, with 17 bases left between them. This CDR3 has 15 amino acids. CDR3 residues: CASSTGIRAGETQYF. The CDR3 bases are TGTGCCAGCAGTACCGGGATCCGGGCGGGAGAGACCCAGTACTTC. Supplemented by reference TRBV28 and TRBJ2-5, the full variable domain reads DVKVTQSSRYLVKRTGEKVFLECVQDMDHENMFWYRQDPGLGLRLIYFSYDVKMKEKGDIPEGYSVSREKKERFSLILESASTNQTSMYLCASSTGIRAGETQYFGPGTRLLVL.

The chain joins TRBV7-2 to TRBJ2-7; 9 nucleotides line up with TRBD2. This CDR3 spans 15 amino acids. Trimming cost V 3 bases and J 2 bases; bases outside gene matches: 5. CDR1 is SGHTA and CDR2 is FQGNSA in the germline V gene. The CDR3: CASSLVAGVPYEQYF. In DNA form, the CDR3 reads TGTGCCAGCAGCTTGGTAGCGGGAGTACCCTACGAGCAGTACTTC.

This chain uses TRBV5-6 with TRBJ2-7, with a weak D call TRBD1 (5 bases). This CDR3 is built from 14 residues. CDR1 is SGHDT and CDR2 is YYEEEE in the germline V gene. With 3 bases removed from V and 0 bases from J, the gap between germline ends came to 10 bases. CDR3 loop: CASSYSDSSYEQYF. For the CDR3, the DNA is TGTGCCAGCAGCTACTCCGACAGCTCCTACGAGCAGTACTTC. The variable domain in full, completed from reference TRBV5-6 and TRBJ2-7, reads DAGVTQSPTHLIKTRGQQVTLRCSPKSGHDTVSWYQQALGQGPQFIFQYYEEEERQRGNFPDRFSGHQFPNYSSELNVNALLLGDSALYLCASSYSDSSYEQYFGPGTRLTVT.